The clone carrying this T cell receptor (beta chain) was recorded once. This entry is derived from a study of blood T cell repertoires in COVID-19. Study context: In each case, the material was cDNA or gDNA derived from T cells, B-cell-depleted T cells, or PBMCs.

The germline V gene has CDR1 SNHLY and CDR2 FYNNEI. V dropped 3 bases and J dropped 3 bases, with 14 bases sitting between them. This CDR3 contains 15 residues. TCRdb's copy holds only in-frame clones and misses some; the assay was immunoSEQ multiplex PCR. The sample gives under 150,000 clones, over 75% of which show up once; 8% to 9.5% is in the top ten. Input material: peripheral blood. This TCR was recovered from a woman in her 70s who had recovered from COVID-19. J is TRBJ1-2 and V is TRBV2; D perhaps matches TRBD1 (6 bases). In DNA, the CDR3 is TGTGCCAGCAGTGACAAGGACAGCCGATACTATGGCTACACCTTC. Amino acids: CASSDKDSRYYGYTF.